This T cell receptor (beta chain) was recovered during a study of breast tumors, draining lymph nodes, adjacent tissues. General study points: Tumors had less TCR diversity than lymph nodes, more than nontumor tissue.

Via MiXCR, TCRdb re-called the multiplex PCR reads, giving one row per CDR3 protein. The table records around 230,000 distinct CDR3 sequences, around 32% of them present only once. Samples came from axillary lymph nodes draining the breast cancer. About this clonotype: Antigen specificity is unknown. At one boundary the junction diverges from the germline segment, which might be a read error.

The material sequenced was axillary lymph node tissue. This TCR was recovered from a female donor with breast cancer. Some clones in this sample may be carry-over from other donors' samples.

CDR3 sequence: CASSLSGSSQPQHF. CDR3 sequence (DNA): TGTGCCAGCAGTTTGTCGGGTAGCAGTCAGCCCCAGCATTTT. The V gene is TRBV27, the J gene TRBJ1-5; no clear D gene. CDR1 MNHEY and CDR2 SMNVEV come from the germline V gene (reference sequence). The CDR3 extends over 14 amino acids.